Listed below are T cell receptor beta chains from one sample, sequenced in a study of control samples from healthy donors and cancer patients. Sequencing was performed with immunoSEQ multiplex PCR; in TCRdb, only in-frame clones are kept and a portion is missing. Here the sample spans 150,000 to 200,000 clones, about nine tenths being singletons. Sequencing used blood. The receptors shown here come from a woman in her 30s in good health. Each CDR3 is given with its conserved first and last residue. The order of the fields is clone size, D gene, J gene, V gene, CDR3 protein, CDR3 DNA. D genes are given only for firm matches. Some rows have no size entry. The others give once, few or many, or a class for an expanded clone.

- | TRBD1 | TRBJ1-5 | TRBV4-2 | CASSQDEAGGVQPQHF | TGTGCCAGCAGCCAAGATGAGGCAGGGGGGGTTCAGCCCCAGCATTTT
- | - | TRBJ1-3 | TRBV27 | CASSRVGGTGNTIYF | TGTGCCAGCAGTCGAGTCGGGGGAACTGGAAACACCATATATTTT
- | - | TRBJ2-3 | TRBV19 | CASSFGNTDTQYF | TGTGCCAGTAGTTTCGGGAACACAGATACGCAGTATTTT
- | TRBD2 | TRBJ2-5 | TRBV10-3 | CAISESAGYQETQYF | TGTGCCATCAGTGAGTCAGCGGGGTACCAAGAGACCCAGTACTTC
- | - | TRBJ1-5 | TRBV5-6 | CASSQYSNQPQHF | TGTGCCAGCAGCCAGTATAGCAATCAGCCCCAGCATTTT
many | TRBD2 | TRBJ2-7 | TRBV4-2 | CASSQGAGESYEQYF | TGTGCCAGCAGCCAAGGAGCGGGGGAATCCTACGAGCAGTACTTC
once | - | TRBJ2-7 | TRBV6-5 | CASSILQGAYEQYF | TGTGCCAGCAGTATCTTACAGGGAGCTTACGAGCAGTACTTC
- | - | TRBJ2-3 | TRBV18 | CASSRGRTDTQYF | TGTGCCAGCTCACGAGGGCGCACAGATACGCAGTATTTT
- | TRBD1 | TRBJ2-2 | TRBV6-5 | CASSPDRGFGGELFF | TGTGCCAGCAGTCCCGACAGGGGGTTCGGCGGGGAGCTGTTTTTT
- | TRBD1 | TRBJ1-2 | TRBV4-2 | CASSQEPGQATNYGYTF | TGTGCCAGCAGCCAAGAACCGGGACAGGCGACTAACTATGGCTACACCTTC
- | - | TRBJ1-6 | TRBV25-1 | CASKGRVNSPLHF | TGTGCCAGCAAGGGCAGGGTGAATTCACCCCTCCACTTT
- | TRBD1 | TRBJ1-1 | TRBV24-1 | CATTGTGGVSMNTEAFF | TGTGCCACCACTGGGACAGGGGGCGTTTCCATGAACACTGAAGCTTTCTTT
- | - | TRBJ1-1 | TRBV27 | CASSLRWENTEAFF | TGTGCCAGCAGTTTAAGGTGGGAGAACACTGAAGCTTTCTTT
once | - | TRBJ2-3 | TRBV24-1 | CATSDGTPHTQYF | TGTGCCACCAGTGATGGGACACCCCATACGCAGTATTTT
- | TRBD2 | TRBJ2-7 | TRBV3-1/TRBV3-2 | CASSQGPGTSSYEQYF | TGTGCCAGCAGCCAAGGGCCCGGGACTAGCTCCTACGAGCAGTACTTC
- | - | TRBJ1-4 | TRBV18 | CASSADQGEKLFF | TGTGCCAGCTCAGCCGACCAGGGGGAAAAACTGTTTTTT
- | - | TRBJ1-1 | TRBV5-1 | CASSPGPSNTEAFF | TGCGCCAGCAGCCCAGGACCCTCGAACACTGAAGCTTTCTTT
- | TRBD1 | TRBJ2-7 | TRBV6-1 | CASRPRDRGYEQYF | TGTGCCAGCAGGCCCCGGGACAGGGGGTACGAGCAGTACTTC
once | TRBD1 | TRBJ2-2 | TRBV19 | CASSRQGYTGELFF | TGTGCCAGTAGTCGACAGGGGTACACCGGGGAGCTGTTTTTT
few | TRBD2 | TRBJ2-1 | TRBV6-4 | CASSEGTSGDNEQFF | TGTGCCAGCAGTGAGGGGACTAGCGGGGACAATGAGCAGTTCTTC
- | - | TRBJ1-2 | TRBV24-1 | CATSDLGHGYTF | TGTGCCACCAGTGATCTGGGACATGGCTACACCTTC
- | TRBD1 | TRBJ1-1 | TRBV20-1 | CSASLQGVTTEAFF | TGCAGTGCTAGTCTCCAGGGGGTGACCACTGAAGCTTTCTTT
- | - | TRBJ2-3 | TRBV30 | CAWSPGLSTDTQYF | TGTGCCTGGAGTCCGGGACTTAGCACAGATACGCAGTATTTT
- | - | TRBJ2-5 | TRBV6-5 | CATNWAGQETQYF | TGTGCCACCAACTGGGCGGGCCAAGAGACCCAGTACTTC
- | - | TRBJ1-1 | TRBV30 | CAWSGGAEAFF | TGTGCCTGGAGTGGAGGAGCTGAAGCTTTCTTT
- | - | TRBJ1-3 | TRBV28 | CASSLFIGSGNTIYF | TGTGCCAGCAGTTTATTTATTGGGTCTGGAAACACCATATATTTT
- | TRBD2 | TRBJ2-3 | TRBV7-8 | CASSLGEGREYTDTQYF | TGTGCCAGCAGCTTAGGAGAGGGGCGGGAGTACACAGATACGCAGTATTTT
- | TRBD1 | TRBJ2-7 | TRBV27 | CASSPGQAYEQYF | TGTGCCAGCAGTCCGGGACAGGCCTACGAGCAGTACTTC
- | - | TRBJ2-6 | TRBV6-1 | CASSEASGANVLTF | TGTGCCAGCAGTGAAGCCTCTGGGGCCAACGTCCTGACTTTC
once | - | TRBJ2-3 | TRBV13 | CASSLGGAFSTDTQYF | TGTGCCAGCAGCTTAGGGGGGGCGTTCAGTACAGATACGCAGTATTTT
- | TRBD1 | TRBJ1-1 | TRBV9 | CASSVRDRGVGTEAFF | TGTGCCAGCAGCGTCCGGGACAGGGGGGTTGGCACTGAAGCTTTCTTT
- | - | TRBJ2-6 | TRBV7-9 | CASSLGGHSGANVLTF | TGTGCCAGCAGCTTAGGGGGACACTCTGGGGCCAACGTCCTGACTTTC
- | TRBD1 | TRBJ1-5 | TRBV5-1 | CASSLQGGINQPQHF | TGCGCCAGCAGCCTACAGGGGGGTATCAATCAGCCCCAGCATTTT
- | - | TRBJ1-2 | TRBV20-1 | CSATAAGYTF | TGCAGTGCTACAGCGGCAGGCTACACCTTC
- | - | TRBJ1-1 | TRBV19 | CASSISRNTEAFF | TGTGCCAGTAGTATATCCCGGAACACTGAAGCTTTCTTT
few | - | TRBJ2-2 | TRBV12-3/TRBV12-4 | CASTKWTGELFF | TGTGCCAGCACCAAGTGGACCGGGGAGCTGTTTTTT
- | TRBD2 | TRBJ2-5 | TRBV6-1 | CASSDRLAGGPQETQYF | TGTGCCAGCAGTGACCGACTAGCGGGGGGCCCCCAAGAGACCCAGTACTTC
once | TRBD1 | TRBJ2-1 | TRBV19 | CASSSGTGYNEQFF | TGTGCCAGTAGTTCCGGGACAGGCTACAATGAGCAGTTCTTC
- | - | TRBJ2-3 | TRBV7-3 | CASSSRTGTDTQYF | TGTGCCAGCAGCTCCCGGACTGGCACAGATACGCAGTATTTT
- | - | TRBJ2-1 | TRBV19 | CASSMTGNEQFF | TGTGCCAGTAGTATGACCGGCAATGAGCAGTTCTTC
- | - | TRBJ1-2 | TRBV4-2 | CASSQDWTDYGYTF | TGTGCCAGCAGCCAAGATTGGACAGACTATGGCTACACCTTC
- | - | TRBJ2-1 | TRBV7-2 | CASSFTRTDNEQFF | TGTGCCAGCAGCTTTACTAGAACTGACAATGAGCAGTTCTTC
- | - | TRBJ1-2 | TRBV18 | CASSPGVNYGYTF | TGTGCCAGCTCACCAGGGGTGAACTATGGCTACACCTTC
- | TRBD2 | TRBJ2-3 | TRBV10-3 | CAISSGGSTDTQYF | TGTGCCATCAGTAGCGGGGGGAGCACAGATACGCAGTATTTT
- | - | TRBJ1-1 | TRBV27 | CASSFSNQGWTEAFF | TGTGCCAGCAGTTTCTCTAACCAGGGATGGACTGAAGCTTTCTTT
- | - | TRBJ2-1 | TRBV5-1 | CASSPTSSSYNEQFF | TGCGCCAGCAGTCCTACTTCTAGCTCCTACAATGAGCAGTTCTTC